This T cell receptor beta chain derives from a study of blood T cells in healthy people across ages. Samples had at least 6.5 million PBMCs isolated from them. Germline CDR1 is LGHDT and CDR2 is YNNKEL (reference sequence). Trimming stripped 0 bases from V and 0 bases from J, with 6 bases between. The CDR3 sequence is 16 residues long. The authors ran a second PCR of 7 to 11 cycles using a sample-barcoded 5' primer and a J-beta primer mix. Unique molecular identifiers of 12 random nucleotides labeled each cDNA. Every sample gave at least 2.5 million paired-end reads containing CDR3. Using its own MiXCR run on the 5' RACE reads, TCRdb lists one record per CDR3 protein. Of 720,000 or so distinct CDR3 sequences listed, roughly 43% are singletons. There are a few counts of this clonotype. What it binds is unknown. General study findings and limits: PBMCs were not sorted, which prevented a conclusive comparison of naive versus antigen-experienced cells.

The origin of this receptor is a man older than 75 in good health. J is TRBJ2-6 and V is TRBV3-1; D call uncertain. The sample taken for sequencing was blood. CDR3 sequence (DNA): TGTGCCAGCAGCCAAGAAGGCATCTCTGGGGCCAACGTCCTGACTTTC. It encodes CASSQEGISGANVLTF.